These 29 T cell receptor beta chains were all obtained from the same sample, sequenced in a study of early T cells in non-severe SARS-CoV-2 infection. TCRdb reanalysed the 5' RACE reads using MiXCR and keeps one entry per CDR3 protein. This sample yields tens of thousands of distinct CDR3 sequences, of which 20% are seen a single time; approximately 15% belongs to the top ten. Here the sequenced sample was whole blood, taken at baseline. The receptor source for this set is an adult who was a healthcare worker with PCR-confirmed SARS-CoV-2 infection or an uninfected control (not recorded which).

This clonotype showed up many times. The chain combines TRBV4-1 with TRBJ2-1; no clear D gene. Deletions cut 1 base from V and 8 bases from J, with 15 bases between. This CDR3 comprises 15 residues. Germline assignment: CDR1 MGHRA and CDR2 YSYEKL. CDR3 sequence (DNA): TGCGCCAGCAGCCAAGGTGACGGCCTTAGGGATGAGCAGTTCTTC. It specifies CASSQGDGLRDEQFF.

In its sample, this clonotype was seen many times. The gene calls are TRBV19 and TRBJ1-2, with a tentative D call TRBD1 (5 bases). V lost 8 bases, J lost 3 bases, and 16 bases lay in between. This CDR3 is built from 14 residues. The V gene's germline CDR1 is LNHDA and CDR2 SQIVND (reference sequence). CDR3 sequence (DNA): TGTGCCAGTCGTGAATCAGGGTTGGACTATGGCTACACCTTC. Its protein product is CASRESGLDYGYTF.

This chain joins TRBV20-1 and TRBJ1-1, with TRBD1 matching over 7 bases. The CDR3 spans 13 residues. J gave up 7 bases and V 3 bases, and 8 bases lay outside the gene matches. Per the germline V gene, CDR1 is DFQATT and CDR2 is SNEGSKA (reference sequence). This CDR3 reads CSARPPGGHEAFF. The CDR3 DNA is TGCAGTGCTAGGCCCCCAGGGGGACATGAAGCTTTCTTT.

This clonotype was seen ten or more times. V usage is TRBV20-1 and J usage is TRBJ2-3, with D perhaps given as TRBD1 or TRBD2 (5 bases each). Germline values: CDR1 DFQATT, CDR2 SNEGSKA (reference sequence). V was pared by 3 bases and J by 10 bases, with 20 bases between. The CDR3 has 14 residues. The CDR3 loop reads CSASRESVGTSQYF. CDR3 in DNA: TGCAGTGCTAGTAGGGAAAGTGTAGGGACCTCGCAGTATTTT.

The chain has TRBV29-1 and TRBJ2-2; 9 nucleotides agree with TRBD1. V gave up 7 bases and J gave up 4 bases; unmatched junction bases: 10. The CDR3 has 15 amino acids. Germline V gene lookup returns CDR1 SQVTM and CDR2 ANQGSEA. Written as DNA, the CDR3 is TGCAGCGCACAATCCGGGACAGGGTCCACCGGGGAGCTGTTTTTT. Translated, it gives CSAQSGTGSTGELFF.

This chain links TRBV7-9 with TRBJ2-3; D is perhaps TRBD1 or TRBD2 (5 bases each). The CDR3 runs 12 residues. Trimming cost V 1 base and J 8 bases, with 7 bases left between them. Germline V gene lookup returns CDR1 SEHNR and CDR2 FQNEAQ (reference sequence). CDR3: CASSLGDVTQYF. CDR3 nucleotide sequence: TGTGCCAGCAGCTTAGGGGACGTTACGCAGTATTTT.

The sample holds a few counts of this clonotype. The junction does not match germline at one end; this may be a read error. The gene calls are TRBV4-1 and TRBJ2-3, with 8 bases matching TRBD2. The CDR3 loop spans 15 amino acids. Germline CDR1 and CDR2: MGHRA and YSYEKL. CDR3 sequence: CASSQDNGGGDMQYF. The CDR3 nucleotides read TGCGCCAGCAGCCAAGATAACGGGGGGGGAGATATGCAGTATTTT.

This clonotype appeared a few times. The rearrangement links TRBV6-2 or TRBV6-3 to TRBJ2-1; 8 bases agree with TRBD2. Germline-derived CDR1 and CDR2 are MNHEY and SVGEGT. This CDR3 has 15 amino acids. Losses at the gene ends were 2 bases for V and 2 bases for J; bases not matched to a gene: 2. The CDR3: CASSYGAGAYNEQFF. The CDR3 nucleotides read TGTGCCAGCAGTTACGGAGCGGGGGCCTACAATGAGCAGTTCTTC.

The CDR3 DNA reads as TGTGCCAGCAGCCAAGGAGGCCCCTATGGCTACACCTTC. It specifies CASSQGGPYGYTF. This sequence joins TRBV3-1 and TRBJ1-2; D not certain. The CDR3 extends over 13 amino acids. From germline, CDR1 is LGHDT and CDR2 YNNKEL (reference sequence). Trimming pared 1 base from V and 4 bases from J, leaving 7 bases between.

CDR3 loop: CASSFNLGDTQYF. The CDR3 DNA reads TGCGCCAGCAGCTTCAACCTGGGAGATACGCAGTATTTT. The genes are TRBV5-1 and TRBJ2-3; unclear D gene. The CDR3 is 13 amino acids. CDR1 and CDR2 from the germline V gene are SGHRS and YFSETQ. V lost 2 bases, J lost 5 bases, and 9 bases lay in between. Full variable domain (rest looked up from reference TRBV5-1 and TRBJ2-3): KAGVTQTPRYLIKTRGQQVTLSCSPISGHRSVSWYQQTPGQGLQFLFEYFSETQRNKGNFPGRFSGRQFSNSRSEMNVSTLELGDSALYLCASSFNLGDTQYFGPGTRLTVL.

The rearrangement uses TRBV4-2 and TRBJ2-7; unclear D gene. This CDR3 comprises 14 residues. Germline V lookup: CDR1 LGHNA, CDR2 YNFKEQ. Deletions cut 1 base from V and 4 bases from J, with 11 bases between. The CDR3 DNA is TGTGCCAGCAGCCAAGGGGGTCAGACTTACGAGCAGTACTTC. Translated: CASSQGGQTYEQYF.

Ten or more counts support this clonotype. The chain has TRBV3-1 and TRBJ2-2, with D unclear. V was clipped by 4 bases and J by 3 bases, with 3 bases between them. The CDR3 is 12 amino acids. Germline V gene lookup returns CDR1 LGHDT and CDR2 YNNKEL (reference sequence). The CDR3 DNA sequence: TGTGCCAGCAGCCTTCACACCGGGGAGCTGTTTTTT. It is translated as CASSLHTGELFF.

As DNA, the CDR3 is TGTGCTAGTGGTTTGGTACTTTTCCAGTCCGGGGAGCTGTTTTTT. Translation gives CASGLVLFQSGELFF. The chain has TRBV12-5 and TRBJ2-2; D is undetermined. CDR1 LGHNT and CDR2 FRNRAP come from the germline V gene. This CDR3 has 15 residues. The V and J ends lost 0 bases and 6 bases respectively, with 11 bases between them.

The chain employs TRBV7-2 and TRBJ1-6, with D maybe TRBD1 (6 bases). There are 17 residues in the CDR3. V shed 5 bases and J shed 7 bases, with 21 bases lying between them. Looked up from germline, CDR1 is SGHTA and CDR2 is FQGNSA. The CDR3 nucleotides read TGTGCCAGCAGCCTTCAATACTATGGGACATTGAATTCACCCCTCCACTTT. It specifies CASSLQYYGTLNSPLHF.

The rearrangement uses TRBV14 and TRBJ2-1; D unresolved. The CDR3 has 15 residues. The V and J ends lost 1 base and 7 bases respectively, with 14 bases between them. The germline CDR1 and CDR2 sequences are SGHDN and FVKESK. CDR3 bases: TGTGCCAGCAGCCAAGCGGGCTACCCCGATAATGAGCAGTTCTTC. Translation gives CASSQAGYPDNEQFF.

This clonotype turned up a few times. The rearrangement links TRBV19 to TRBJ2-2; D not resolved. The CDR3 spans 15 residues. Germline CDR1 reads LNHDA; CDR2 reads SQIVND (reference sequence). With 4 bases removed from V and 3 bases from J, the gap between germline ends came to 12 bases. The CDR3 loop is CASSTRWRDTGELFF. The CDR3 coding sequence is TGTGCCAGTAGTACCCGCTGGCGAGACACCGGGGAGCTGTTTTTT.

This clonotype was seen repeatedly, ten times or more. J is TRBJ2-7 and V is TRBV6-1; D uncertain. V dropped 1 base and J dropped 0 bases, with 7 bases sitting between them. The length of the CDR3 is 14 residues. Germline V gene lookup returns CDR1 MNHNS and CDR2 SASEGT. The CDR3: CASSEDSSSYEQYF. CDR3 in DNA: TGTGCCAGCAGTGAAGACAGTAGCTCCTACGAGCAGTACTTC.

This clonotype was observed a handful of times. The chain has TRBV7-7 and TRBJ2-1; 7 bases fit TRBD2. The CDR3 is 13 amino acids. The V segment lost 4 bases and the J segment 7 bases; nucleotides outside the gene matches: 4. The germline CDR1 and CDR2 sequences are SSHAT and FNYEAQ (reference sequence). CDR3 in DNA: TGTGCCAGCAGCTCGGGGGGAATGAATGAGCAGTTCTTC. It yields the protein CASSSGGMNEQFF.

This clonotype was observed a handful of times. Here the CDR3 DNA reads TGTGCCAGCAGCCCAACAGGGGTCGGGAATGAGCAGTTCTTC. Encoded protein: CASSPTGVGNEQFF. This sequence joins TRBV7-9 and TRBJ2-1; TRBD1 aligns across 7 bases. Germline loops: CDR1 SEHNR, CDR2 FQNEAQ (reference sequence). After removal of 5 bases from V and 7 bases from J, the junction contained 8 bases not matched to a gene. The CDR3 is 14 residues long. The whole variable domain, remainder taken from reference TRBV7-9 and TRBJ2-1, is DTGVSQNPRHKITKRGQNVTFRCDPISEHNRLYWYRQTLGQGPEFLTYFQNEAQLEKSRLLSDRFSAERPKGSFSTLEIQRTEQGDSAMYLCASSPTGVGNEQFFGPGTRLTVL.

This rearrangement joins TRBV12-3 or TRBV12-4 to TRBJ1-5, with a weak D call TRBD1 (5 bases). V shed 6 bases and J shed 2 bases, with 11 bases lying between them. The CDR3 spans 14 residues. CDR3 DNA: TGTGCCAGCAGGGGGCAAGTTGGCAATCAGCCCCAGCATTTT. It encodes CASRGQVGNQPQHF.

This chain uses TRBV7-9 with TRBJ1-6; D unresolved. The CDR3 is 15 residues long. V shed 8 bases and J shed 6 bases, with 17 bases lying between them. The germline CDR1 and CDR2 sequences are SEHNR and FQNEAQ (reference sequence). The CDR3 DNA is TGTGCCAGCGGGCCCCCGGCTCTTCGTAATTCACCCCTCCACTTT. This codes for CASGPPALRNSPLHF.

V is TRBV7-9 and J is TRBJ2-3; 9 bases agree with TRBD2. Germline values: CDR1 SEHNR, CDR2 FQNEAQ (reference sequence). The V segment lost 5 bases and the J segment 5 bases; nucleotides outside the gene matches: 11. The CDR3 length is 16 residues. DNA of the CDR3: TGTGCCAGCAGCCCCGAAGGCGGGGGGGCAAAAGATACGCAGTATTTT. It encodes CASSPEGGGAKDTQYF.

V is TRBV3-1 and J is TRBJ2-1; a weak D match, TRBD1 (6 bases). Looked up from germline, CDR1 is LGHDT and CDR2 is YNNKEL (reference sequence). CDR3 length: 17 amino acids. V was shortened by 3 bases and J by 2 bases, with 17 bases between the two germline ends. Here the CDR3 reads CASSHPRTAQTYNEQFF. The CDR3 nucleotides are TGTGCCAGCAGCCACCCCAGGACAGCACAAACCTACAATGAGCAGTTCTTC.

This rearrangement joins TRBV5-1 to TRBJ2-3; D remains ambiguous. Germline V lookup: CDR1 SGHRS, CDR2 YFSETQ. Trimming took off 0 bases at V and 3 bases at J, with 8 bases between the two ends. The CDR3 length is 14 residues. CDR3 region: CASSLGTPTDTQYF. For the CDR3, the DNA is TGCGCCAGCAGCTTGGGAACCCCAACAGATACGCAGTATTTT.

The rearrangement uses TRBV12-3 or TRBV12-4 and TRBJ2-7; 7 bases are shared with TRBD1. CDR3 length equals 15 residues. V shed 3 bases, J shed 5 bases, and the junction held 10 bases outside the gene matches. CDR3 protein: CASSFRSQGLNEQYF. The CDR3 coding sequence is TGTGCCAGCAGTTTTAGGTCACAGGGGCTCAACGAGCAGTACTTC.

The genes are TRBV20-1 and TRBJ2-5, with a possible D match to TRBD1 (5 bases). The CDR3 contains 13 residues. Trimming cost V 5 bases and J 1 base, with 11 bases left between them. Germline CDR1 reads DFQATT; CDR2 reads SNEGSKA (reference sequence). The CDR3 here is CSARDSPQETQYF. Here the CDR3 DNA reads TGCAGTGCTCGTGACAGCCCCCAAGAGACCCAGTACTTC.

Only a few counts were recorded for this clonotype. The genes are TRBV12-3 or TRBV12-4 and TRBJ1-4, with D hard to call. The CDR3 runs to 13 residues. Trimming stripped 6 bases from V and 6 bases from J, with 11 bases between. This CDR3 is CASSPVLDEKLFF. The CDR3 DNA reads TGTGCCAGCAGCCCGGTACTCGATGAAAAACTGTTTTTT.

This clonotype appeared many times. J is TRBJ2-2 and V is TRBV20-1; 9 positions agree with TRBD2. The V gene's germline CDR1 is DFQATT and CDR2 SNEGSKA (reference sequence). This CDR3 is built from 15 residues. Losses at the gene ends were 1 base for V and 7 bases for J; bases not matched to a gene: 7. The CDR3 sequence is CSARGGTSISGELFF. CDR3 DNA sequence: TGCAGTGCTAGAGGTGGGACTAGCATCAGCGGGGAGCTGTTTTTT.

With respect to this clonotype: This may be a read error, as it is one base from a much larger clone. V gene TRBV3-1 combines with J gene TRBJ1-2; D is ambiguous. V was clipped by 0 bases and J by 8 bases, with 4 bases between them. CDR1 LGHDT and CDR2 YNNKEL come from the germline V gene (reference sequence). The CDR3 runs 11 residues. CDR3 nucleotide sequence: TGTGCCAGCAGCCAAGAGAACGGCTACACCTTC. This codes for CASSQENGYTF. The full variable domain, completed using reference TRBV3-1 and TRBJ1-2, is DTAVSQTPKYLVTQMGNDKSIKCEQNLGHDTMYWYKQDSKKFLKIMFSYNNKELIINETVPNRFSPKSPDKAHLNLHINSLELGDSAVYFCASSQENGYTFGSGTRLTVV.